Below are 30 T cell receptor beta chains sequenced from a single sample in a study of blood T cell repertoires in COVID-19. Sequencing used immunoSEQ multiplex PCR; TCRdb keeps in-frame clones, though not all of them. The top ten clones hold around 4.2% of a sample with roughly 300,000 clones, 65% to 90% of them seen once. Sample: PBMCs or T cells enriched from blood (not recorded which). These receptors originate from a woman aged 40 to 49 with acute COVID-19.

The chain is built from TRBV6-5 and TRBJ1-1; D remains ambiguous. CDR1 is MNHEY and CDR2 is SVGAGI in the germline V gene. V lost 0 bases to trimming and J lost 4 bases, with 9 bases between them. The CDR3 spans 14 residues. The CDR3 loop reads CASSYSISGTEAFF. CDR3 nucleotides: TGTGCCAGCAGTTACTCGATCTCAGGCACTGAAGCTTTCTTT.

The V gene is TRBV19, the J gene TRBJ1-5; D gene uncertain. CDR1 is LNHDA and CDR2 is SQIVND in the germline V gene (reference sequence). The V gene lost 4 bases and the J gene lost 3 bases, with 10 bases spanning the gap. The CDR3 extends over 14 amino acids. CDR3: CASSSQNYNQPQHF. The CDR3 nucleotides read TGTGCCAGTAGTAGCCAGAATTACAATCAGCCCCAGCATTTT.

In nucleotides, the CDR3 is TGTGCCAGCAGCTTCTCCCGCGACCAGGGCAATGAGCAGTTCTTC. As protein: CASSFSRDQGNEQFF. V usage is TRBV7-3 and J usage is TRBJ2-1, with D possibly being TRBD1 (5 bases). Germline V gives CDR1 SGHTA, CDR2 FQGTGA. Trimming pared 3 bases from V and 6 bases from J, leaving 15 bases between. This CDR3 is built from 15 residues.

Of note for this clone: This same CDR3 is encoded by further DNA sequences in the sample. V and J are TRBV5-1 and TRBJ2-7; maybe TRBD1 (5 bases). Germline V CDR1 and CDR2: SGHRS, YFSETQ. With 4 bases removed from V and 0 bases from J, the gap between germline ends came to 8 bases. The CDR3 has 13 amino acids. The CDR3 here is CASSLRVSYEQYF. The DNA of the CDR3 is TGCGCCAGCAGCCTCAGGGTCTCCTACGAGCAGTACTTC. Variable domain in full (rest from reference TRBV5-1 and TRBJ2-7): KAGVTQTPRYLIKTRGQQVTLSCSPISGHRSVSWYQQTPGQGLQFLFEYFSETQRNKGNFPGRFSGRQFSNSRSEMNVSTLELGDSALYLCASSLRVSYEQYFGPGTRLTVT.

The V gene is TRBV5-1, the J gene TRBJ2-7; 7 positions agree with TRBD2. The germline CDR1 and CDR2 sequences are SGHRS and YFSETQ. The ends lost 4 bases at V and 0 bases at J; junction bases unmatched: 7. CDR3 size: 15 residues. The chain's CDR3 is CASSPGGTGSYEQYF. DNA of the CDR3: TGCGCCAGCAGCCCGGGGGGTACAGGCTCCTACGAGCAGTACTTC.

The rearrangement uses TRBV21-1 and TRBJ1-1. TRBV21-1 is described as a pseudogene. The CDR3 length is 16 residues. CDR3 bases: TGTGCCAGCAGCAAAGAGGAGGGGACGCCGAACACTGAAGCTTTCTTT. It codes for CASSKEEGTPNTEAFF.

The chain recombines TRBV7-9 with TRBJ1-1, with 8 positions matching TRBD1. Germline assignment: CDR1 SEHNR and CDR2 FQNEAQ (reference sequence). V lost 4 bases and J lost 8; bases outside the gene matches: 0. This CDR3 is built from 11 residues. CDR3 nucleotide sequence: TGTGCCAGCAGCTGGGACAGGGAAGCTTTCTTT. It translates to CASSWDREAFF.

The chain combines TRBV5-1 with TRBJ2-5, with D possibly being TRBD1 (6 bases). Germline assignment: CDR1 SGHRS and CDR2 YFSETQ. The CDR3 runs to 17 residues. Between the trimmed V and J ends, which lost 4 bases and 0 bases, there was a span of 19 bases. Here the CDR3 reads CASSPGQFGDNQETQYF. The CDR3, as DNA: TGCGCCAGCAGCCCTGGACAGTTTGGGGACAACCAAGAGACCCAGTACTTC. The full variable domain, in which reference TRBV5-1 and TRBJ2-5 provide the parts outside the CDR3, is KAGVTQTPRYLIKTRGQQVTLSCSPISGHRSVSWYQQTPGQGLQFLFEYFSETQRNKGNFPGRFSGRQFSNSRSEMNVSTLELGDSALYLCASSPGQFGDNQETQYFGPGTRLLVL.

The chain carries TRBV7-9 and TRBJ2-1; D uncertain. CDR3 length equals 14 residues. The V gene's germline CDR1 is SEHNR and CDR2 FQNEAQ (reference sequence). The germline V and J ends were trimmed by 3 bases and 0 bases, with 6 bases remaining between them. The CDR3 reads CASSLESSYNEQFF. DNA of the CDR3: TGTGCCAGCAGCTTGGAGAGCTCCTACAATGAGCAGTTCTTC.

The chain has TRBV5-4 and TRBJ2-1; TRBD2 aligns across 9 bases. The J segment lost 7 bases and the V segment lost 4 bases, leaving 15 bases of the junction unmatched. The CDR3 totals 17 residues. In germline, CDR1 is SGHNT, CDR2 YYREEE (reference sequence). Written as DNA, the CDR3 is TGTGCCAGCAGCCCGGACCTTTCCGGGACTAGCTATAATGAGCAGTTCTTC. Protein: CASSPDLSGTSYNEQFF.

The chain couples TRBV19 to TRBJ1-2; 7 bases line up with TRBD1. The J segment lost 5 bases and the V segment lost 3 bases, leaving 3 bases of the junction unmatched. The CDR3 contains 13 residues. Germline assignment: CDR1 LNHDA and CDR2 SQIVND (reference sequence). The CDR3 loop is CASSMTGPYGYTF. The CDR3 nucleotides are TGTGCCAGTAGTATGACAGGGCCTTATGGCTACACCTTC.

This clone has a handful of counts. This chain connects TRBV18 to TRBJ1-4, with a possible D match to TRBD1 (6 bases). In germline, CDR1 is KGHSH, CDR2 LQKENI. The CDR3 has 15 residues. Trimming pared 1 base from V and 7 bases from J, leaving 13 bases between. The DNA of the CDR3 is TGTGCCAGCTCACCACTTGCAGGGACAACTGAAAAACTGTTTTTT. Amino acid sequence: CASSPLAGTTEKLFF.

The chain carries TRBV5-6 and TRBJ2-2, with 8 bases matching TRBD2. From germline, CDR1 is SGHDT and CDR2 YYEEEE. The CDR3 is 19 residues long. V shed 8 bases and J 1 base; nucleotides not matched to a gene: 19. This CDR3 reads CARSPAGGPRLLNTGELFF. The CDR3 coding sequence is TGTGCCAGGAGTCCGGCGGGGGGACCCCGCTTACTGAACACCGGGGAGCTGTTTTTT.

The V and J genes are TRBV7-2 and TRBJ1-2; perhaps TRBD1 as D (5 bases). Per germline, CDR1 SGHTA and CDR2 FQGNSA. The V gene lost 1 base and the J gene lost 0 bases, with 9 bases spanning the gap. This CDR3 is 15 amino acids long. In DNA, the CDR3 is TGTGCCAGCAGCTTAGGCGGCAGGGCTAACTATGGCTACACCTTC. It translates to CASSLGGRANYGYTF.

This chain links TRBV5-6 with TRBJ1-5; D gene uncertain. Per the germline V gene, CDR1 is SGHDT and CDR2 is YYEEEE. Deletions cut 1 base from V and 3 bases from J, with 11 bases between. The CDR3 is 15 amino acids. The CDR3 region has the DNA TGTGCCAGCAGCTTGTCTATGGGCACCAATCAGCCCCAGCATTTT. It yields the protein CASSLSMGTNQPQHF.

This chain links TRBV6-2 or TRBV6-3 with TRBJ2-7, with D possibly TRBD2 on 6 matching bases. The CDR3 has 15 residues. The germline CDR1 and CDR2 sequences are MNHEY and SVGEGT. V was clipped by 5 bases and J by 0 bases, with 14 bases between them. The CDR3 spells CASSRLLASSYEQYF. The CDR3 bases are TGTGCCAGCAGTCGACTTCTAGCGAGCTCCTACGAGCAGTACTTC.

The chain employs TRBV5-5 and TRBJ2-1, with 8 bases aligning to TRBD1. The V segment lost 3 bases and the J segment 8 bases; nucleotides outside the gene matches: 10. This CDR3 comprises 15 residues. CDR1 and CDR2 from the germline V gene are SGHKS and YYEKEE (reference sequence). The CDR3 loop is CASSSHRGSLDEQFF. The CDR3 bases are TGTGCCAGCAGCTCCCACAGGGGGTCTTTGGATGAGCAGTTCTTC.

The CDR3 nucleotides are TGTGCCAGCAGCTTGGGGAGCCTAGACGGTCATCCCCAGTACTTC. Protein product: CASSLGSLDGHPQYF. This sequence joins TRBV5-6 and TRBJ2-5; no definite D call. The CDR3 extends over 15 amino acids. Germline V gene sequence: CDR1 SGHDT, CDR2 YYEEEE. V was shortened by 0 bases and J by 9 bases, with 18 bases between the two germline ends. Full variable domain (remainder filled in from reference TRBV5-6 and TRBJ2-5): DAGVTQSPTHLIKTRGQQVTLRCSPKSGHDTVSWYQQALGQGPQFIFQYYEEEERQRGNFPDRFSGHQFPNYSSELNVNALLLGDSALYLCASSLGSLDGHPQYFGPGTRLLVL.

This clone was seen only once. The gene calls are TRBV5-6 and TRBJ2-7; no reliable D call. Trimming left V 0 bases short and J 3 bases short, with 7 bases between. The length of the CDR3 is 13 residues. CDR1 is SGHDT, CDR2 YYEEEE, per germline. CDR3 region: CASSLDGLYEQYF. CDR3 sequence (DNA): TGTGCCAGCAGCTTGGATGGCCTCTACGAGCAGTACTTC.

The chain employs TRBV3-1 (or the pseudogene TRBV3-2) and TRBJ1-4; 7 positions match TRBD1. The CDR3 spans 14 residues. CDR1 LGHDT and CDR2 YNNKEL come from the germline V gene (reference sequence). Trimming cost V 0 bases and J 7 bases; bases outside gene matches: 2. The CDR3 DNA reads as TGTGCCAGCAGCCAAGAGACAGGGAGTGAAAAACTGTTTTTT. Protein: CASSQETGSEKLFF.

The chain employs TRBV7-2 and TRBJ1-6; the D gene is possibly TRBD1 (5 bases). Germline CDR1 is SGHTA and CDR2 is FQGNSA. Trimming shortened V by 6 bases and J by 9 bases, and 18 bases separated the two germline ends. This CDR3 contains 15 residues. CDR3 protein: CASSPSGGGGSPLHF. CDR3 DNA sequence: TGTGCCAGCAGTCCATCCGGGGGAGGTGGTTCACCCCTCCACTTT.

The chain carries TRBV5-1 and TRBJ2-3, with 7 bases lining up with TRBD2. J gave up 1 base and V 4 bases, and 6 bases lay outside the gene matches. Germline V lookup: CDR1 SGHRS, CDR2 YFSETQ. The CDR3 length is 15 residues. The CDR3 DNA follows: TGCGCCAGCAGCCCCTCCCGGGGGGGCACAGATACGCAGTATTTT. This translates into CASSPSRGGTDTQYF.

The chain's CDR3 is CASSPSGDEEQFF. Here the CDR3 DNA reads TGCGCCAGCAGCCCTAGCGGGGATGAGGAGCAGTTCTTC. The V call is TRBV5-1, the J call TRBJ2-1; 9 bases line up with TRBD2. V was clipped by 4 bases and J by 10 bases; unmatched bases: 6. Per germline, CDR1 SGHRS and CDR2 YFSETQ. This CDR3 has 13 amino acids. The variable domain in full, completed from reference TRBV5-1 and TRBJ2-1, reads KAGVTQTPRYLIKTRGQQVTLSCSPISGHRSVSWYQQTPGQGLQFLFEYFSETQRNKGNFPGRFSGRQFSNSRSEMNVSTLELGDSALYLCASSPSGDEEQFFGPGTRLTVL.

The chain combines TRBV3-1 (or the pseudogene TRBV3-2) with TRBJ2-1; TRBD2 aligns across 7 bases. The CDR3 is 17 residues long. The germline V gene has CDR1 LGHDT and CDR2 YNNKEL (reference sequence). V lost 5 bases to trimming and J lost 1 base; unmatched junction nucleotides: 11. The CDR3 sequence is CASSSQLTSASYNEQFF. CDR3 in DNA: TGTGCCAGCAGCTCACAGCTTACTAGCGCTTCCTACAATGAGCAGTTCTTC.

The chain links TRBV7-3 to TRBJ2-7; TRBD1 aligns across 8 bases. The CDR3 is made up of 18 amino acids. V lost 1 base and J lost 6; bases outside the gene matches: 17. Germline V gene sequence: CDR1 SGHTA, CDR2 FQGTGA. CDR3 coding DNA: TGTGCCAGCAGCTTAAAGGAGACAGGGGCCCCTATTAGAGGCGAGCAGTACTTC. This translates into CASSLKETGAPIRGEQYF.

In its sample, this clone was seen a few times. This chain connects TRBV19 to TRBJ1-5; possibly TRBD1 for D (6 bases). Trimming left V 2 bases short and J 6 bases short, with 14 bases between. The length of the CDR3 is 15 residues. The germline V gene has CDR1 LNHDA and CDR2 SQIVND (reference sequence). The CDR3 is CASSILTGLGQPQHF. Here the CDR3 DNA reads TGTGCCAGTAGTATATTAACAGGGTTGGGTCAGCCCCAGCATTTT.

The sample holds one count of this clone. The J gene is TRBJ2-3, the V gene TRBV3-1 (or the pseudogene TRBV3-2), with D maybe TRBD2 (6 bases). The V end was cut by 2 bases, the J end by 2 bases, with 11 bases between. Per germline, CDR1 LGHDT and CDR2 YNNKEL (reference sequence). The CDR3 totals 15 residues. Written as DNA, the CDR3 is TGTGCCAGCAGCCAATGGGACTCTTCCACAGATACGCAGTATTTT. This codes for CASSQWDSSTDTQYF.

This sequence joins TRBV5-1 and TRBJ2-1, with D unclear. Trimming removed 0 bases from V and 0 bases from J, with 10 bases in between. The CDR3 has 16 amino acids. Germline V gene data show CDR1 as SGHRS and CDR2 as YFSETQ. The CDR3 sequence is CASSLDSLNSYNEQFF. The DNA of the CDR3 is TGCGCCAGCAGCTTGGACAGTTTGAACTCCTACAATGAGCAGTTCTTC.

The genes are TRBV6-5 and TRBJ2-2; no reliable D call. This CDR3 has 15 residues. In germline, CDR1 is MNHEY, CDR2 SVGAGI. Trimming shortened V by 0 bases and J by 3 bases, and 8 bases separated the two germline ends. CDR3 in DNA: TGTGCCAGCAGTTACTCATCCCGCGACACCGGGGAGCTGTTTTTT. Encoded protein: CASSYSSRDTGELFF.

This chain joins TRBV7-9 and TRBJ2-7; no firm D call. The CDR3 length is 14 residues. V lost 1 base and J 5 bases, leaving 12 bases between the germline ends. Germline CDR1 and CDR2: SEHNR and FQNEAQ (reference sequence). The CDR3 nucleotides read TGTGCCAGCAGCTTAGTCGGTAAGCCCGACGAGCAGTACTTC. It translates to CASSLVGKPDEQYF.